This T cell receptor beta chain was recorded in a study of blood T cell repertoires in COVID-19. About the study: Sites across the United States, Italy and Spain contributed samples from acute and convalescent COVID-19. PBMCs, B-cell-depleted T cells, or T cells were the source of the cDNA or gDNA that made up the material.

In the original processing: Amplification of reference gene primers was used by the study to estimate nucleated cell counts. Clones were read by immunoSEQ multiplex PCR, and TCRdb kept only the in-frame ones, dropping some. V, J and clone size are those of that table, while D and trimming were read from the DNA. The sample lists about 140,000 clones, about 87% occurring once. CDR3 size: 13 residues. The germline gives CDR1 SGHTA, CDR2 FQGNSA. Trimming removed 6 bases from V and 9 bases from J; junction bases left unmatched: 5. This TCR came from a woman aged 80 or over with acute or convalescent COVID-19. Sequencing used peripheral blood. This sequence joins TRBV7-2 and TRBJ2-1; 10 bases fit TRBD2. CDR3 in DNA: TGTGCCAGCAGGGGACTAGCGTACGTTGAGCAGTTCTTC. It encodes CASRGLAYVEQFF.